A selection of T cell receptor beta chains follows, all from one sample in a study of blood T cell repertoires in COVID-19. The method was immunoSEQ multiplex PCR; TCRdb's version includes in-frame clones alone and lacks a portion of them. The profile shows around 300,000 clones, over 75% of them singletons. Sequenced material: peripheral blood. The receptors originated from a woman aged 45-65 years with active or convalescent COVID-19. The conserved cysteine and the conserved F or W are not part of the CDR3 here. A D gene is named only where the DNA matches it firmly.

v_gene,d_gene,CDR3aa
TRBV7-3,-,ASSPGSSGANVLT
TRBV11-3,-,ASSSRLGMGEQY
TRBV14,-,ASSPSQRYQETQY
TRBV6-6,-,ASSYPLQGTNEKLF
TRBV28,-,ASSVINYGYT
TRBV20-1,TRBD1,SASVGQGNNSPLH
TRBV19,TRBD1,ASSSLTGGVWNSPLH
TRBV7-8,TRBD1,ASSPIRGMYGYT
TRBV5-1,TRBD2,ASSFDVAGGRETQY
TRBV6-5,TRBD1,ASSYSSTGAKSYT
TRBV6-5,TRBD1,ASSWTGGSTGEAF
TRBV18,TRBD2,ASSPGLAGVREQY
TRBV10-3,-,AISESNRAGYYGYT
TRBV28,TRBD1,ASSTGQGRYEQY
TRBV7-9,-,ASSLLPGANVLT
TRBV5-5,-,ASSLGGDEKLF
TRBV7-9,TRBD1,ASSSTGVNEKLF
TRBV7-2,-,ASSFGVPQPQH
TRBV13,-,ASSLRGGRNTIY
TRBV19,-,ASNGVGRANEQF